This T cell receptor (beta chain) was observed in a study of tumor and adjacent non-tumor tissue in lung cancer. Study-level background: Patients comprised about a dozen adenocarcinoma, a couple of squamous cell carcinoma and 1 small cell lung cancer.

TCRbeta libraries were built with three rounds of nested PCR, modified from ARM-PCR. TCRdb re-called the multiplex PCR reads through MiXCR, storing one row per CDR3 protein. Among more than 60,000 distinct CDR3 sequences, roughly three quarters were seen once, and the ten largest hold under 55%. Whole-study results and caveats: Normal lung showed higher cumulative top 100 clone frequency than tumor.

Germline loops: CDR1 SGHNT, CDR2 YYREEE (reference sequence). This CDR3 is built from 14 residues. This sample's RNA came from whole unsorted tissue. The normal lung tissue was taken more than 3 cm from the tumor edge. Donors were chemotherapy-naive, newly diagnosed lung cancer surgical patients in China, August–late 2014. With respect to this clonotype: What it recognizes is unknown. One end of the junction varies from germline; a read error may be responsible.

The rearrangement links TRBV5-4 to TRBJ1-5; D unresolved. This TCR derives from a man aged 60 to 75 with non-small cell lung cancer. Material for sequencing was distant non-tumor lung tissue. This CDR3 reads CASSLDDYPEPQHF. The CDR3 DNA reads TGTGCCAGCAGCCTGGACGACTATCCGGAGCCCCAACATTTT.